These 16 T cell receptor beta chains were sequenced from one sample in a study of T cell responses to AZD1222 COVID-19 vaccine. Repertoires were generated with immunoSEQ multiplex PCR, while TCRdb's copy carries only in-frame clones and drops some. The sample gives about 110,000 clones, about 90% of which show up once; over 4% is in the top ten. This sample comprised peripheral blood, obtained on day 0 of AZD1222 vaccination. The receptor source for this set is an adult in good health.

The chain couples TRBV28 to TRBJ2-1; TRBD2 might be the D (7 bases). Germline CDR1 MDHEN, CDR2 SYDVKM. V was trimmed by 5 bases and J by 7 bases, leaving 21 bases between them. The length of the CDR3 is 16 residues. This CDR3 reads CASSLGGGGLGNEQFF. The CDR3 DNA sequence: TGTGCCAGCAGTCTGGGGGGAGGGGGATTGGGGAATGAGCAGTTCTTC.

This clone was detected only once. The chain recombines TRBV28 with TRBJ2-2; D may be TRBD1 or TRBD2 (6 bases each). This CDR3 is built from 15 residues. CDR1 is MDHEN and CDR2 is SYDVKM in the germline V gene. Trimming stripped 6 bases from V and 4 bases from J, with 15 bases between. The CDR3 DNA is TGTGCCAGCAGCCCCCCCGGGGGCGGCACCGGGGAGCTGTTTTTT. This gives the protein CASSPPGGGTGELFF.

The V gene is TRBV19, the J gene TRBJ2-7; 7 bases map to TRBD2. J gave up 4 bases and V 5 bases, and 11 bases lay outside the gene matches. Germline V gene lookup returns CDR1 LNHDA and CDR2 SQIVND (reference sequence). The CDR3 has 15 amino acids. The CDR3 region is CASSRGASGGYEQYF. For the CDR3, the DNA is TGTGCCAGTAGTCGAGGGGCCTCCGGGGGGTACGAGCAGTACTTC.

The chain joins TRBV4-2 to TRBJ1-4, with D hard to call. This CDR3 comprises 18 residues. Trimming removed 2 bases at V and 7 bases at J, with 23 bases between. CDR1 is LGHNA, CDR2 YNFKEQ, per germline. CDR3 sequence (DNA): TGTGCCAGCAGCCAATCCTCAGGTTCAGACATTAACGCTGAAAAACTGTTTTTT. Its protein product is CASSQSSGSDINAEKLFF.

This clone appeared once. V and J are TRBV7-2 and TRBJ1-2; TRBD1 might be the D (5 bases). This CDR3 is 16 amino acids long. Trimming cost V 3 bases and J 6 bases, with 20 bases left between them. CDR1 and CDR2 (germline): SGHTA, FQGNSA. The CDR3: CASSFRLAGSRNGYTF. CDR3 coding DNA: TGTGCCAGCAGCTTCCGCCTTGCAGGGAGTAGAAATGGCTACACCTTC.

V is TRBV9 and J is TRBJ1-2; 7 nucleotides line up with TRBD1. The CDR3 extends over 14 amino acids. The J segment lost 5 bases and the V segment lost 3 bases, leaving 7 bases of the junction unmatched. CDR1 and CDR2 from the germline V gene are SGDLS and YYNGEE. The CDR3 here is CASSAATGVYGYTF. CDR3 bases: TGTGCCAGCAGCGCCGCTACAGGGGTTTATGGCTACACCTTC.

In its sample, this clone was seen a few times. The chain joins TRBV28 to TRBJ1-1; D call uncertain. CDR1 is MDHEN and CDR2 is SYDVKM in the germline V gene. The CDR3 extends over 13 amino acids. V was pared by 4 bases and J by 0 bases, with 6 bases between. CDR3 nucleotide sequence: TGTGCCAGCAGTTCTACGGTGAACACTGAAGCTTTCTTT. Encoded protein: CASSSTVNTEAFF.

The rearrangement links TRBV2 to TRBJ1-4; D remains unclear. Germline CDR1 SNHLY, CDR2 FYNNEI. The CDR3 is 17 residues long. The V and J ends lost 3 bases and 5 bases respectively, with 19 bases between them. CDR3 DNA sequence: TGTGCCAGCAGTGAGGTCTTCGGACTGGAGGCGAATGAAAAACTGTTTTTT. Its protein product is CASSEVFGLEANEKLFF.

As regards this clone: The sample carries other DNA sequences with the same CDR3. V usage is TRBV7-2 and J usage is TRBJ2-7; the D is unclear. V dropped 4 bases and J dropped 0 bases, with 10 bases sitting between them. Germline lookup yields CDR1 SGHTA and CDR2 FQGNSA. This CDR3 contains 14 residues. CDR3 residues: CASSSGGSSYEQYF. DNA for the CDR3: TGTGCCAGCAGCTCAGGCGGTAGCTCCTACGAGCAGTACTTC.

The chain couples TRBV20-1 to TRBJ2-2; either TRBD1 or TRBD2 may fit D (5 bases each). Trimming shortened V by 3 bases and J by 4 bases, and 15 bases separated the two germline ends. Germline CDR1 and CDR2: DFQATT and SNEGSKA (reference sequence). This CDR3 has 15 residues. For the CDR3, the DNA is TGCAGTGCTAGTGTCGGGACCGCTTTCACCGGGGAGCTGTTTTTT. Its translation: CSASVGTAFTGELFF.

This clone was counted only a few times. The chain has TRBV4-3 and TRBJ1-5; tentative D call: TRBD1 (5 bases). Germline CDR1 is LGHNA and CDR2 is YSLEER. There are 17 residues in the CDR3. V lost 0 bases and J 6 bases, leaving 18 bases between the germline ends. The CDR3 loop reads CASSQERGGGGPQPQHF. The CDR3 bases are TGCGCCAGCAGCCAAGAGAGGGGTGGTGGTGGGCCTCAGCCCCAGCATTTT.

As concerns this clone: Other DNA sequences in the sample encode the same CDR3. The chain is built from TRBV5-6 and TRBJ2-7; D call uncertain. Trimming took 0 bases from V and 3 from J, leaving 4 bases between them. The CDR3 sequence is 12 residues long. The germline gives CDR1 SGHDT, CDR2 YYEEEE. CDR3: CASSLGLYEQYF. CDR3 coding DNA: TGTGCCAGCAGCTTGGGTCTCTACGAGCAGTACTTC. Full variable domain (rest looked up from reference TRBV5-6 and TRBJ2-7): DAGVTQSPTHLIKTRGQQVTLRCSPKSGHDTVSWYQQALGQGPQFIFQYYEEEERQRGNFPDRFSGHQFPNYSSELNVNALLLGDSALYLCASSLGLYEQYFGPGTRLTVT.

This chain connects TRBV28 to TRBJ2-2; D is ambiguous. V was clipped by 4 bases and J by 6 bases, with 9 bases between them. This CDR3 contains 13 residues. Germline CDR1 is MDHEN and CDR2 is SYDVKM. This CDR3 reads CASSYSSPGELFF. The CDR3 nucleotides read TGTGCCAGCAGTTATAGTAGCCCCGGGGAGCTGTTTTTT.

This chain uses TRBV28 with TRBJ1-1; D is unclear. The germline V and J ends were trimmed by 3 bases and 1 base, with 9 bases remaining between them. Germline V gene data show CDR1 as MDHEN and CDR2 as SYDVKM. The CDR3 length is 14 residues. CDR3 DNA: TGTGCCAGCAGTTTGATAGAGAAGAACACTGAAGCTTTCTTT. Translating it yields CASSLIEKNTEAFF. Full variable domain (remainder filled in from reference TRBV28 and TRBJ1-1): DVKVTQSSRYLVKRTGEKVFLECVQDMDHENMFWYRQDPGLGLRLIYFSYDVKMKEKGDIPEGYSVSREKKERFSLILESASTNQTSMYLCASSLIEKNTEAFFGQGTRLTVV.

The rearrangement uses TRBV6-5 and TRBJ2-3; no reliable D call. This CDR3 region has 13 residues. V was clipped by 6 bases and J by 2 bases, with 9 bases between them. Germline V gene sequence: CDR1 MNHEY, CDR2 SVGAGI. CDR3 region: CASREPNTDTQYF. The DNA for the CDR3 is TGTGCCAGCAGAGAGCCCAACACAGATACGCAGTATTTT.

Only one count was recorded for this clone. The chain couples TRBV5-6 to TRBJ1-5, with a possible D match to TRBD1 (5 bases). CDR3 size: 15 residues. The V end was cut by 1 base, the J end by 2 bases, with 10 bases between. Per germline, CDR1 SGHDT and CDR2 YYEEEE. The CDR3 bases are TGTGCCAGCAGCTTGTTAGGGGACGGCAATCAGCCCCAGCATTTT. Its protein is CASSLLGDGNQPQHF.